This entry lists 11 T cell receptor beta chains sequenced from one sample in a study of radiation and T cells in renal cell carcinoma. Sequencing was performed with immunoSEQ multiplex PCR; in TCRdb, only in-frame clones are kept and a portion is missing. The sample carries roughly 130,000 clones, over 75% recorded once. The time point is: blood 2 weeks post-SBRT. Treatment specified: 15 Gy SBRT to primary tumor, nephrectomy 4 weeks later. This specimen consisted of blood, obtained from a patient whose treatment included radiotherapy and nephrectomy. The receptors stem from a woman aged 55-69 years with renal cell carcinoma.

The chain combines TRBV5-8 with TRBJ2-7, with D possibly TRBD2 on 5 matching bases. CDR1 and CDR2 (germline): SGHTS, YDEGEE. The germline V and J ends were trimmed by 3 bases and 2 bases, with 6 bases remaining between them. The CDR3 totals 12 residues. The CDR3 DNA follows: TGTGCCAGCAGCTCGACTACCTACGAGCAGTACTTC. It encodes CASSSTTYEQYF.

This chain uses TRBV5-1 with TRBJ2-1; D may be TRBD2 (6 bases). Germline CDR1 SGHRS, CDR2 YFSETQ. Trimming stripped 2 bases from V and 5 bases from J, with 14 bases between. CDR3 length equals 15 residues. In DNA, the CDR3 is TGCGCCAGCAGCTTCCGGGACTTCCGTGACAATGAGCAGTTCTTC. This gives the protein CASSFRDFRDNEQFF.

This clone has only a few counts. This chain connects TRBV14 to TRBJ1-6; D call uncertain. Looked up from germline, CDR1 is SGHDN and CDR2 is FVKESK. This CDR3 has 14 residues. Trimming pared 0 bases from V and 6 bases from J, leaving 6 bases between. CDR3 sequence reads: CASSQEYSNSPLHF. The CDR3 DNA sequence: TGTGCCAGCAGCCAAGAGTACAGTAATTCACCCCTCCACTTT.

This clone was picked up a small number of times. The chain employs TRBV10-3 and TRBJ2-7; 7 nucleotides line up with TRBD2. The CDR3 is 14 amino acids. CDR1 is ENHRY and CDR2 is SYGVKD in the germline V gene. Unmatched junction bases numbered 9, after V lost 4 bases and J lost 6 bases. CDR3 in DNA: TGTGCCATCAGTGGGGCGGGGAGGGTTGGCGAGCAGTACTTC. It encodes CAISGAGRVGEQYF.

The J gene is TRBJ2-2, the V gene TRBV7-2; D gene uncertain. V was shortened by 1 base and J by 0 bases, with 3 bases between the two germline ends. The CDR3 spans 14 residues. The germline CDR1 and CDR2 sequences are SGHTA and FQGNSA. CDR3 in DNA: TGTGCCAGCAGCTTAGAGGCGAACACCGGGGAGCTGTTTTTT. Its protein product is CASSLEANTGELFF.

This chain joins TRBV6-1 and TRBJ1-1, with D uncertain. CDR1 is MNHNS and CDR2 is SASEGT in the germline V gene. The CDR3 length is 13 residues. Trimming removed 11 bases at V and 1 base at J, with 14 bases between. The CDR3 is CAESTRPNTEAFF. The CDR3 bases are TGTGCCGAATCGACACGGCCGAACACTGAAGCTTTCTTT.

The CDR3 bases are TGTGCCAGCTCGGAAGGGTGGGCTCTCGGAAACACCATATATTTT. It specifies CASSEGWALGNTIYF. J is TRBJ1-3 and V is TRBV9, with no clear D. The V gene's germline CDR1 is SGDLS and CDR2 YYNGEE. Trimming pared 7 bases from V and 4 bases from J, leaving 18 bases between. The CDR3 consists of 15 residues.

The V gene is TRBV29-1, the J gene TRBJ2-3; TRBD2 might be the D (5 bases). V lost 4 bases and J lost 0, with 35 bases in between. Germline loops: CDR1 SQVTM, CDR2 ANQGSEA. CDR3 size: 22 residues. The CDR3 DNA is TGCAGCGTTGTTTCTTTATCGAGTGGTATCCCGGGGTCCGCCCTAAGCACAGATACGCAGTATTTT. It specifies CSVVSLSSGIPGSALSTDTQYF.

The chain employs TRBV19 and TRBJ1-1, with TRBD1 as a possible D gene (6 bases). This CDR3 contains 15 residues. The germline V gene encodes CDR1 LNHDA and CDR2 SQIVND (reference sequence). Trimming pared 6 bases from V and 1 base from J, leaving 15 bases between. Here the CDR3 reads CASSPPGHRNTEAFF. The CDR3 bases are TGTGCCAGTAGCCCCCCGGGACACAGGAACACTGAAGCTTTCTTT.

V and J are TRBV5-4 and TRBJ2-3, with 9 positions matching TRBD2. This CDR3 comprises 16 residues. Trimming removed 4 bases from V and 5 bases from J; junction bases left unmatched: 11. Per the germline V gene, CDR1 is SGHNT and CDR2 is YYREEE (reference sequence). This CDR3 is CASSRGAGGMKDTQYF. CDR3 in DNA: TGTGCCAGCAGCCGGGGTGCGGGGGGGATGAAAGATACGCAGTATTTT.

The V call is TRBV27, the J call TRBJ1-4; no clear D gene. The germline gives CDR1 MNHEY, CDR2 SMNVEV (reference sequence). The CDR3 has 13 residues. Trimming pared 7 bases from V and 1 base from J, leaving 7 bases between. The CDR3 protein is CASKSRTNEKLFF. For the CDR3, the DNA is TGTGCCAGCAAATCAAGAACTAATGAAAAACTGTTTTTT.